Listed below are T cell receptor beta chains from one sample, sequenced in a study of blood T cell repertoires in COVID-19. Sequencing was performed with immunoSEQ multiplex PCR; in TCRdb, only in-frame clones are kept and a portion is missing. The profile covers about 300,000 clones, with more than 75% appearing a single time and around 1.5% taken by the ten largest. Sequenced material: peripheral blood. The source is a woman aged 45 to 65 with acute or convalescent COVID-19. Each CDR3 is given with its conserved first and last residue. The order of the fields is J gene, V gene, clone size, D gene, CDR3 protein, CDR3 DNA. D genes are given only for firm matches. Clone size is shown for a subset of rows, as once, few, many or a class of expanded clone.

TRBJ2-7	TRBV28	-	-	CASSATFQGYEQYF	TGTGCCAGCAGTGCGACCTTTCAGGGTTACGAGCAGTACTTC
TRBJ1-2	TRBV11-3	once	-	CASSTGTTGGYTF	TGTGCCAGCAGCACCGGGACAACGGGAGGCTACACCTTC
TRBJ2-7	TRBV7-9	-	-	CASSSNVGPGWTYEQYF	TGTGCCAGCAGCTCCAACGTAGGGCCAGGGTGGACCTACGAGCAGTACTTC
TRBJ2-1	TRBV28	-	TRBD1	CASSLTGGYNEQFF	TGTGCCAGCAGTTTAACAGGGGGCTACAATGAGCAGTTCTTC
TRBJ1-4	TRBV28	once	-	CASSLLVGGTNEKLFF	TGTGCCAGCAGTTTATTAGTAGGGGGAACTAATGAAAAACTGTTTTTT
TRBJ2-3	TRBV5-1	-	TRBD1	CASSLATGADTQYF	TGCGCCAGCAGCTTGGCCACAGGGGCGGATACGCAGTATTTT
TRBJ1-2	TRBV28	-	-	CASQLGLNYGYTF	TGTGCCAGCCAACTCGGGTTAAACTATGGCTACACCTTC
TRBJ2-3	TRBV7-2	-	-	CASSPLVGVDTQYF	TGTGCCAGCAGCCCCCTAGTTGGTGTAGATACGCAGTATTTT
TRBJ1-5	TRBV27	-	TRBD1	CASSSDRGQQPQHF	TGTGCCAGCAGTTCTGACAGGGGCCAACAGCCCCAGCATTTT
TRBJ2-2	TRBV7-9	-	TRBD1	CASSLGQVITGELFF	TGTGCCAGCAGCCTCGGACAGGTCATCACCGGGGAGCTGTTTTTT
TRBJ1-6	TRBV2	-	TRBD1	CASSTTGGSSPLHF	TGTGCCAGCAGTACGACAGGGGGAAGTTCACCCCTCCACTTT
TRBJ2-5	TRBV24-1	-	-	CATSDPGSGETQYF	TGTGCCACCAGTGACCCAGGGTCGGGCGAGACCCAGTACTTC
TRBJ2-7	TRBV11-3	-	TRBD1	CASSLGTGSYEQYF	TGTGCCAGCAGCTTGGGGACAGGATCCTACGAGCAGTACTTC
TRBJ1-1	TRBV9	-	-	CASSVTPEMNTEAFF	TGTGCCAGCAGCGTAACCCCAGAAATGAACACTGAAGCTTTCTTT
TRBJ2-1	TRBV12-3/TRBV12-4	-	-	CASGRLDEQFF	TGTGCCAGCGGGAGATTGGATGAGCAGTTCTTC
TRBJ2-1	TRBV7-2	-	-	CASSLKRESGQFF	TGTGCCAGCAGCTTAAAGAGGGAGTCGGGGCAGTTCTTC
TRBJ1-3	TRBV18	-	TRBD1	CASSLQGAAGNTIYF	TGTGCCAGCTCACTCCAGGGGGCAGCGGGAAACACCATATATTTT
TRBJ2-7	TRBV5-4	-	TRBD1	CASGTGGLGNEQYF	TGTGCCAGCGGCACAGGGGGATTAGGTAACGAGCAGTACTTC
TRBJ1-5	TRBV10-3	-	-	CAISEWGQSNQPQHF	TGTGCCATCAGTGAGTGGGGGCAAAGCAATCAGCCCCAGCATTTT
TRBJ1-5	TRBV19	-	TRBD1	CASKDRKSNQPQHF	TGTGCCAGTAAGGACAGGAAGAGCAATCAGCCCCAGCATTTT
TRBJ1-3	TRBV18	-	-	CASSPSAFSGGAGNTIYF	TGTGCCAGCTCACCAAGCGCCTTTTCGGGGGGCGCCGGAAACACCATATATTTT
TRBJ1-4	TRBV30	-	-	CAWSRTNEKLFF	TGTGCCTGGAGTCGGACTAATGAAAAACTGTTTTTT
TRBJ1-1	TRBV5-1	-	-	CASSLDRREAFF	TGCGCCAGCAGCTTGGACAGAAGGGAAGCTTTCTTT
TRBJ1-6	TRBV13	-	TRBD1	CASSPGTGGFSVSYNSPLHF	TGTGCCAGCAGCCCAGGGACAGGGGGCTTTTCGGTCTCCTATAATTCACCCCTCCACTTT
TRBJ2-1	TRBV24-1	-	TRBD2	CATSDYTGSLAGGEQFF	TGTGCCACCAGTGATTATACAGGTTCGCTAGCGGGCGGCGAGCAGTTCTTC
TRBJ2-7	TRBV27	-	TRBD1	CASSSPDRFYEQYF	TGTGCCAGCAGTTCCCCGGACAGGTTCTACGAGCAGTACTTC
TRBJ1-1	TRBV2	-	-	CASSDERLEAFF	TGTGCCAGCAGTGATGAGAGACTTGAAGCTTTCTTT
TRBJ1-3	TRBV5-1	-	-	CASSSGALSGNTIYF	TGCGCCAGCAGCTCAGGGGCACTCTCTGGAAACACCATATATTTT
TRBJ2-1	TRBV24-1	-	-	CATSDLREQFF	TGTGCCACCAGTGATTTGCGGGAGCAGTTCTTC
TRBJ2-7	TRBV5-1	-	TRBD1	CASSSATGAYEQYF	TGCGCCAGCAGCAGTGCGACAGGGGCCTACGAGCAGTACTTC
TRBJ1-3	TRBV5-6	-	-	CASSRELTSGNTIYF	TGTGCCAGCAGCAGGGAGCTGACCTCTGGAAACACCATATATTTT
TRBJ1-1	TRBV7-9	-	-	CASSLVGQGPRTEAFF	TGTGCCAGCAGCTTAGTGGGTCAGGGGCCGAGGACTGAAGCTTTCTTT
TRBJ2-1	TRBV11-2	-	TRBD2	CASSLDRLAGWNEQFF	TGTGCCAGCAGCTTAGATCGACTAGCGGGGTGGAATGAGCAGTTCTTC